This T cell receptor beta chain is drawn from a study of neurological immune-mediated disorders. Libraries used 2 million unsorted PBMCs kept frozen in RNAlater. The cDNA was generated by 5'RACE with 10-nucleotide random UMIs. TCRdb re-derived calls from the 5' RACE reads in MiXCR, one entry per CDR3 protein. The sample comprises approximately 30,000 distinct CDR3 sequences, around 21% of which are singletons, and roughly 16% rests with the top ten. Ten or more counts support this clonotype. The target antigen is unknown. Germline CDR1 LGHNA, CDR2 YSLEER. Trimming at V came to 0 bases and at J to 3 bases, leaving 4 bases not matched to a gene. This CDR3 is built from 16 residues. Study outcomes and limitations: Patients with HTLV-1-associated myelopathy showed the most TCR clonal expansion. Those with multiple sclerosis showed the least, falling below healthy controls. Subjects shared no identical expanded-clone CDR3 amino acid sequences, suggesting private TCR-beta repertoires in all groups.

This clonotype was sampled from a woman aged 55 to 70 in good health. The sample consisted of PBMCs. The J gene is TRBJ2-4, the V gene TRBV4-3; 8 nucleotides line up with TRBD1. Here the CDR3 DNA reads TGCGCCAGCAGCCAAGATGGACAGGGATACAAAAACATTCAGTACTTC. Amino acid sequence: CASSQDGQGYKNIQYF.